Listed below are T cell receptor beta chains from one sample, sequenced in a study of cytomegalovirus exposure and HLA in healthy donors. The assay was immunoSEQ multiplex PCR, and TCRdb's table has in-frame clones only and misses some. The sample consists of 230,000 or so clones, just over 85% of them appearing once. The sample was PBMCs. Every receptor here comes from a woman younger than 30 in good health and CMV-seronegative. Both conserved end residues are part of each CDR3. The order of the fields is clone size, J gene, D gene, V gene, CDR3 DNA, CDR3 protein. A D gene is named only where the DNA matches it firmly. Size tells how often a clone was seen (once, few, many) or the class of an expanded clone, and some rows leave it out.

size: once; J: TRBJ1-1; D: TRBD1; V: TRBV20-1; DNA: TGCAGTGCTAGAGGGACAGGGAGGGCTTTCTTT; CDR3: CSARGTGRAFF
size: once; J: TRBJ2-7; D: TRBD1; V: TRBV19; DNA: TGTGCCAGTAGCCAAACGTCCGGGACAGGGGGGAACGAGCAGTACTTC; CDR3: CASSQTSGTGGNEQYF
size: NA; J: TRBJ2-1; D: TRBD1; V: TRBV7-3; DNA: TGTGCCAGCAGCTTAAATTCACAGGGGGACAATGAGCAGTTCTTC; CDR3: CASSLNSQGDNEQFF
size: NA; J: TRBJ2-5; D: TRBD2; V: TRBV11-2; DNA: TGTGCCAGCAGCCCCCCTGTCCTCGGACTAGCAGAGACCCAGTACTTC; CDR3: CASSPPVLGLAETQYF
size: NA; J: TRBJ1-1; D: NA; V: TRBV6-5; DNA: TGTGCCAGCAGTTACTCGATCAGGTACACTGAAGCTTTCTTT; CDR3: CASSYSIRYTEAFF
size: NA; J: TRBJ2-5; D: NA; V: TRBV5-6; DNA: TGTGCCAGCAGCTTGACGGGAGATTCAGGAGAGACCCAGTACTTC; CDR3: CASSLTGDSGETQYF
size: NA; J: TRBJ2-2; D: TRBD1; V: TRBV2; DNA: TGTGCCAGCAGACCCGGGACAGGTGGCACCGGGGAGCTGTTTTTT; CDR3: CASRPGTGGTGELFF
size: few; J: TRBJ1-2; D: NA; V: TRBV2; DNA: TGTGCCAGAATACACCCACAGGAAAACTATGGCTACACCTTC; CDR3: CARIHPQENYGYTF
size: NA; J: TRBJ1-2; D: NA; V: TRBV15; DNA: TGTGCCACCAGCCGAGGGGGGCCCCTCTATGGCTACACCTTC; CDR3: CATSRGGPLYGYTF
size: NA; J: TRBJ1-1; D: NA; V: TRBV4-2; DNA: TGTGCCAGCAGCCAAGGGGAGGGGGTCGGAACTGAAGCTTTCTTT; CDR3: CASSQGEGVGTEAFF
size: NA; J: TRBJ2-7; D: TRBD2; V: TRBV14; DNA: TGTGCCAGCAGCCTCGCGGGGACTAGTGGCGAGCAGTACTTC; CDR3: CASSLAGTSGEQYF
size: NA; J: TRBJ2-1; D: NA; V: TRBV18; DNA: TGTGCCAGCTCACCACGCGGCGTTAAACAATTCGGTGAGCAGTTCTTC; CDR3: CASSPRGVKQFGEQFF
size: NA; J: TRBJ2-7; D: NA; V: TRBV2; DNA: TGTGCCAGCGAAGGACAGTCCTACGAGCAGTACTTC; CDR3: CASEGQSYEQYF
size: NA; J: TRBJ1-2; D: NA; V: TRBV7-2; DNA: TGTGCCAGCAGCCGATCGCGTCCCGCGGACATAAATGGCTACACCTTC; CDR3: CASSRSRPADINGYTF
size: NA; J: TRBJ2-2; D: NA; V: TRBV5-6; DNA: TGTGCCAGCAGCTTGGAGTTCGGGAACACCGGGGAGCTGTTTTTT; CDR3: CASSLEFGNTGELFF
size: NA; J: TRBJ2-1; D: TRBD2; V: TRBV19; DNA: TGTGCCAGTAGTCCAATAGCGGGAGACCCCTCCTACAATGAGCAGTTCTTC; CDR3: CASSPIAGDPSYNEQFF
size: few; J: TRBJ2-5; D: TRBD2; V: TRBV4-1; DNA: TGCGCCAGCAGCCAAGATTGGGATAGCGGGAGATGGGAGACCCAGTACTTC; CDR3: CASSQDWDSGRWETQYF
size: NA; J: TRBJ2-7; D: NA; V: TRBV28; DNA: TGTGCCAGCAGTTTCTACGGGGATAGGGACGAGCAGTACTTC; CDR3: CASSFYGDRDEQYF
size: NA; J: TRBJ1-1; D: NA; V: TRBV27; DNA: TGTGCCAGCAGCGACACCTTGAACACTGAAGCTTTCTTT; CDR3: CASSDTLNTEAFF
size: NA; J: TRBJ2-7; D: TRBD1; V: TRBV6-1; DNA: TGTGCCAGCACCTGGGACAGCCCTTCCTACGAGCAGTACTTC; CDR3: CASTWDSPSYEQYF